Detailed here is one T cell receptor (beta chain). What antigen it recognizes has not been identified. No much larger clone exists at a distance of one base, and base qualities are not known. TCRbeta CDR3 regions were amplified from genomic DNA by means of the immunoSEQ Assay, a bias-controlled multiplex PCR. As for the authors' bioinformatics: The number of nucleated cells in each sample was estimated by amplification of reference gene primers within the assay. To quantify the absolute abundance of each unique TCRbeta CDR3 rearrangement, sequence reads were collapsed and filtered. For each sample, productive Simpson clonality was calculated as the square root of Simpson's diversity index over productive rearrangements. The table comes from immuneACCESS by way of TCRdb, which keeps in-frame sequences with V and J called. Part of the clones is missing from these tables; in studies checked, under half for an unresolved V gene and the rest for unknown reasons. D and trimming were read from the DNA, whereas the V and J calls and clone size are those reported in that table. A total of about 170,000 clones appear in this sample, 84% of them only once. The ten largest account for under 3% of the sample.

Each collaborating institution followed its own protocols to collect whole blood in K2EDTA tubes. For TCRbeta analysis, collaborators shipped samples as frozen whole blood, isolated PBMCs, or DNA extracted from either of those sample types. Trimming leaves V shorter by 0 bases and J shorter by 5 bases, with the junction holding 9 bases beyond the gene matches. CDR1 and CDR2, per the germline V gene (reference sequence), are LGHDT and YNNKEL. The CDR3 runs 16 residues from the cysteine to the phenylalanine. Left in the record is the CDR3 DNA by itself, 48 bases read in frame from the first base. These data belong to a study of blood T cell repertoires in COVID-19 (dated by TCRdb to about 2020). Looking at the study overall: Samples from collaborators originated in the United States, Italy and Spain and spanned both the acute and convalescent phases of COVID-19. The material from the prospective study consisted of cDNA or gDNA derived from T cells, B-cell-depleted T cells, or PBMCs. The dataset comprised deeply sampled blood TCRbeta repertoires from subjects exposed to, actively infected with, or recovered from COVID-19. The repertoires were made available in a free public database intended to serve as a resource for research on the immune response to SARS-CoV-2. The samples were drawn from two sources: the first 160 participants of the ongoing ImmuneRACE study, and over 950 subjects contributed by 6 global collaborators. A de-identified subject ID, COVID-19 status, age in years and sex were almost always included in the sample metadata. HLA class I and class II types, where available, came from metadata supplied by the sample provider rather than from assay-based typing.

Overall study results and their limits: How much clinical and demographic metadata was included differed by source and by participant, and the metadata was provided uncurated.

Sequencing was carried out using peripheral blood. The sequence was collected from a human donor with acute or convalescent COVID-19. The donor label of this sample is uncertain. Here the chain combines TRBV3-1 (or the pseudogene TRBV3-2) and TRBJ1-1; TRBD1 fits 7 bases in the junction. The CDR3 corresponds to CASSQEGGRVGTEAFF. The nucleotide sequence is TGTGCCAGCAGCCAAGAAGGGGGCAGGGTCGGGACTGAAGCTTTCTTT.